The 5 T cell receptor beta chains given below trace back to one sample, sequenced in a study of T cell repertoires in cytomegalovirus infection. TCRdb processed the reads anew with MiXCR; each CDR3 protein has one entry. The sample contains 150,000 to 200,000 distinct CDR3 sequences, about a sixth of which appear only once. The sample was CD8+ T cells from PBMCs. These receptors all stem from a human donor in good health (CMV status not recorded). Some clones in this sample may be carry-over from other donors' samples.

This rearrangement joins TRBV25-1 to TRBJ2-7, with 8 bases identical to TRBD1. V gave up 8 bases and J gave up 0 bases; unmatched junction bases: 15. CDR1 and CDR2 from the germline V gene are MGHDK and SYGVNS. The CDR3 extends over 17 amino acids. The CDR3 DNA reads TGTGCCAGCTGTGCCGAGGCGCGGGACAGGAGCTCCTACGAGCAGTACTTC. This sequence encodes CASCAEARDRSSYEQYF.

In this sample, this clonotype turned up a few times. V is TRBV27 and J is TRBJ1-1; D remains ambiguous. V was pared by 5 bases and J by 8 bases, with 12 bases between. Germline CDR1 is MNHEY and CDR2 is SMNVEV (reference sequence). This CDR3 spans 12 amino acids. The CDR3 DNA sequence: TGTGCCAGCAGTGATTTACGTTCGGAAGCTTTCTTT. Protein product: CASSDLRSEAFF.

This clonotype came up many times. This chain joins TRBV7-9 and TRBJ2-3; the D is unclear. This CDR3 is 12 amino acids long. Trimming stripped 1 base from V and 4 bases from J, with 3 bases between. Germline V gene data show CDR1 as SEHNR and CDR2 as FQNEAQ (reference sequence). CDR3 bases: TGTGCCAGCAGCTTAGAGGCAGATACGCAGTATTTT. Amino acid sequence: CASSLEADTQYF.

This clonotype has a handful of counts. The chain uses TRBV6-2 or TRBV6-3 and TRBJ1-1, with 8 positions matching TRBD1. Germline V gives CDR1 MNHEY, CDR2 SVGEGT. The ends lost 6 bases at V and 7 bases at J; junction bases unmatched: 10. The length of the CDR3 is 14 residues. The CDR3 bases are TGTGCCAGCAGCTCAACAGGGGGAATCGGTGAAGCTTTCTTT. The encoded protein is CASSSTGGIGEAFF.

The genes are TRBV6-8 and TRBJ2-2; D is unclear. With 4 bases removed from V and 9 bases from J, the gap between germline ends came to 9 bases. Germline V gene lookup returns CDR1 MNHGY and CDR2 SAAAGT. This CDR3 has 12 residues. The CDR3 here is CASSSRDWELFF. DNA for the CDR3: TGTGCCAGCAGTTCCCGCGACTGGGAGCTGTTTTTT.